This record concerns one TCR beta chain sequence. What it recognizes is unknown. Those with hyperthyroidism were 18 to 65 years old, newly diagnosed, and ill for under 2 months. Using around 10 ml of fresh peripheral blood, PBMCs were prepared. RNA transcripts served as the template for amplifying TCR beta CDR3 regions. HTBI primers were used for first-round RT-PCR of the TCR CDR3. TCRdb recomputed calls from the multiplex PCR reads with MiXCR, one row per CDR3 protein. Of some 350,000 distinct CDR3 sequences in the sample, about a fifth were seen once. The CDR3 length is 14 residues. Trimming removed 2 bases from V and 0 bases from J, with 8 bases in between. CDR1 is MNHEY and CDR2 is SMNVEV in the germline V gene (reference sequence). This sample stems from a study of T cells in Graves' hyperthyroidism and ophthalmopathy. Study-wide context: Peripheral blood was acquired at first diagnosis, ahead of any therapy whatsoever. Study outcomes and limitations: From stable hyperthyroidism, ophthalmopathy was separated by a 13 V-J model.

This chain joins TRBV27 and TRBJ2-7; no definite D call. The receptor was derived from a woman aged 18 to 35 with Graves' hyperthyroidism. Input material: blood. This CDR3 reads CASSLMWSSYEQYF. CDR3 nucleotide sequence: TGTGCCAGCAGTTTAATGTGGAGCTCCTACGAGCAGTACTTC.